Listed below are T cell receptor beta chains from one sample, sequenced in a study of response to subunit inactivated influenza vaccine. Via MiXCR, TCRdb re-called the RT-PCR reads, giving one row per CDR3 protein. The table lists more than 550,000 distinct CDR3 sequences, 10% to 12% of them singletons. These data were also filed under a second study, of T cells expressing NK-cell markers.

The starting material was PBMCs from blood, obtained on the day of vaccination. All receptors derive from a man aged 50-60 years who received an inactivated influenza vaccine. The CDR3 runs from the conserved cysteine through the conserved F or W. The order of the fields is J gene, V gene, CDR3 protein.

J gene: TRBJ2-7
V gene: TRBV7-8
CDR3 protein: CASSLVPDRDEQYF

J gene: TRBJ2-5
V gene: TRBV6-2/TRBV6-3
CDR3 protein: CASSYVTTDFIRETQYF

J gene: TRBJ1-2
V gene: TRBV4-1
CDR3 protein: CASSQEGQYYGYTF

J gene: TRBJ2-3
V gene: TRBV7-6
CDR3 protein: CASSLPSGASDTQYF

J gene: TRBJ2-5
V gene: TRBV5-1
CDR3 protein: CASSLTTSGVVQYF

J gene: TRBJ2-7
V gene: TRBV6-2/TRBV6-3
CDR3 protein: CATQGTGQSNSYEQYF

J gene: TRBJ2-3
V gene: TRBV7-2
CDR3 protein: CASSFDRATDTQYF

J gene: TRBJ2-7
V gene: TRBV11-2
CDR3 protein: CASSPGTSGFYEQYF

J gene: TRBJ2-1
V gene: TRBV4-3
CDR3 protein: CASSRGTSGDYNEQLF

J gene: TRBJ1-5
V gene: TRBV12-3/TRBV12-4
CDR3 protein: CASSSLGPQHF

J gene: TRBJ2-7
V gene: TRBV28
CDR3 protein: CASRERNRDEQYF

J gene: TRBJ1-4
V gene: TRBV5-1
CDR3 protein: CASRPTSTNEKLFF

J gene: TRBJ2-3
V gene: TRBV6-5
CDR3 protein: CASSYSIPSTDTQYF

J gene: TRBJ2-3
V gene: TRBV4-3
CDR3 protein: CASSQDAPGDTQYF

J gene: TRBJ2-4
V gene: TRBV7-9
CDR3 protein: CASSYGQGTKNIQYF

J gene: TRBJ1-3
V gene: TRBV6-1
CDR3 protein: CASSDRTATPGNTIYF